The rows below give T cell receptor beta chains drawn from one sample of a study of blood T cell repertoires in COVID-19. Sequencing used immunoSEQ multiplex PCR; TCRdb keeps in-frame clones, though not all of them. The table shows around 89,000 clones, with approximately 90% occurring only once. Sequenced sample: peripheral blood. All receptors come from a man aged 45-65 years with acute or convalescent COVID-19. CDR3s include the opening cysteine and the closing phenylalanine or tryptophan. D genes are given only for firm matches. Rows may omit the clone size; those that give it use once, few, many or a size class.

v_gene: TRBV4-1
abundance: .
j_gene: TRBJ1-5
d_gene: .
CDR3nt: TGCGCCAGCAGCCGAGACAGAAATCAGCCCCAGCATTTT
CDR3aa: CASSRDRNQPQHF

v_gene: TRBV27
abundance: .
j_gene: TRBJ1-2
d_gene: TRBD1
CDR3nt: TGTGCCAGCGGTCGACAGGGGGGCCGGAGCTATGGCTACACCTTC
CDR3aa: CASGRQGGRSYGYTF

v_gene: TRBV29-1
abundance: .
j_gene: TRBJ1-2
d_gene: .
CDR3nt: TGCAGCGGTCTCAGGGAGGGTGGCTACACCTTC
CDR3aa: CSGLREGGYTF

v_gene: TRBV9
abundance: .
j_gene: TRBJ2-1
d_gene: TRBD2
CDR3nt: TGTGCCAGCAGCGGGGCTACGGGGGGACCCGGAGGTCGCAATGAGCAGTTCTTC
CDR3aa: CASSGATGGPGGRNEQFF

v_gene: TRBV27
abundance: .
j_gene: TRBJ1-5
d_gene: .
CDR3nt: TGTGCCAGCAGTACCCGGGGAGGGGGGTATCAGCCCCAGCATTTT
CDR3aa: CASSTRGGGYQPQHF

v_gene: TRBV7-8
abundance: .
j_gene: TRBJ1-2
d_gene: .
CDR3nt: TGTGCCAGCAGTTCGGGGGTTCCCTATGGCTACACCTTC
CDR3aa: CASSSGVPYGYTF

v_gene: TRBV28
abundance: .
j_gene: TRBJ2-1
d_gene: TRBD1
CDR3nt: TGTGCCAGCAGTCCCGGGACAGGGCGTTGGGAGCAGTTCTTC
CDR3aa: CASSPGTGRWEQFF

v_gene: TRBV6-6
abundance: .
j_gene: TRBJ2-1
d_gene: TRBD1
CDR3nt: TGTGCCAGCCATAGGACAGGATCCAATGAGCAGTTCTTC
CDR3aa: CASHRTGSNEQFF

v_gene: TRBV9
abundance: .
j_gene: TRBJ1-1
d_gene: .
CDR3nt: TGTGCCAGCAGCGTAGGGTGGGGAGGGCAAGCTTTCTTT
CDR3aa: CASSVGWGGQAFF

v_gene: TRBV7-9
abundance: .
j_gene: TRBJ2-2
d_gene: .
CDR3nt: TGTGCCAGCGGCGGGGCATCGGCCGGGGAGCTGTTTTTT
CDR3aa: CASGGASAGELFF

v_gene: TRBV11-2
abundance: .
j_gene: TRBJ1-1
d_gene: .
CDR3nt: TGTGCCAGCAGCTTAGGACAGATAAACACTGAAGCTTTCTTT
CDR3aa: CASSLGQINTEAFF

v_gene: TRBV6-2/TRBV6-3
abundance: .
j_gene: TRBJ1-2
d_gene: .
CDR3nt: TGTGCCAGCAGTTACGCACAGATTTGGCGTTTTGGCTACACCTTC
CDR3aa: CASSYAQIWRFGYTF

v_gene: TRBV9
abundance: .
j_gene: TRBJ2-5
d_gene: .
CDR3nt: TGTGCCAGCAGCGTAGGGGAGACTAGTCGAGAGACCCAGTACTTC
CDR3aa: CASSVGETSRETQYF

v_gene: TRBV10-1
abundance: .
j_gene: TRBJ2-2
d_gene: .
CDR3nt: TGCGCCAGCCGAGCCCAGGGTCTAAGGACCGGGGAGCTGTTTTTT
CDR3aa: CASRAQGLRTGELFF

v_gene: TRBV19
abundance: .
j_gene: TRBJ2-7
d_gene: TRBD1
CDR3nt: TGTGCCAGTAGTTCCACGACGACAGGGTTATCCAGGTACGAGCAGTACTTC
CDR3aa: CASSSTTTGLSRYEQYF

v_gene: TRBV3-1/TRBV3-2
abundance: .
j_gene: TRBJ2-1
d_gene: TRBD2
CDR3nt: TGTGCCAGCAGCCAGGTAGCGGGGGGTGATAATGAGCAGTTCTTC
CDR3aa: CASSQVAGGDNEQFF

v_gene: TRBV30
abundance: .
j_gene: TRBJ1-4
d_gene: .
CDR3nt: TGTGCCTGGAGACGGCAGGGCGGTGAAAAACTGTTTTTT
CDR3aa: CAWRRQGGEKLFF

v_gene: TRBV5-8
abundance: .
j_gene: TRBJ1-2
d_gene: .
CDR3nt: TGTGCCAGCAGCTGGCGGGGCCCAGCTAACTATGGCTACACCTTC
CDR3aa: CASSWRGPANYGYTF

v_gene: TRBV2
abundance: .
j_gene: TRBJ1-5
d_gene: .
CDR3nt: TGTGCCAGCAGTGGGGACGGGGGGGTAGGCAATCAGCCCCAGCATTTT
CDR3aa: CASSGDGGVGNQPQHF

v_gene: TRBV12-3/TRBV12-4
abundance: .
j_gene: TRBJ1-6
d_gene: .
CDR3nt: TGTGCCAGCAGTGATTGGGGGAGGGCCCTCCACTTT
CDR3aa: CASSDWGRALHF

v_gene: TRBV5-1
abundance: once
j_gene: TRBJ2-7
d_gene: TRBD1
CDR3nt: TGCGCCAGCAGCGTGTCACCGGGACAGGGGTCCTACGAGCAGTACTTC
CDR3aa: CASSVSPGQGSYEQYF

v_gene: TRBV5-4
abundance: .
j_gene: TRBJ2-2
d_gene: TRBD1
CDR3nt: TGTGCCAGCAGCTTGGCACAGGGGGGCACCGGGGAGCTGTTTTTT
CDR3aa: CASSLAQGGTGELFF

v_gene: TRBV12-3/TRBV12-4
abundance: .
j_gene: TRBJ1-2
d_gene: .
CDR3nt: TGTGCCAGCATTTCGACAGCCTATGGCTACACCTTC
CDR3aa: CASISTAYGYTF

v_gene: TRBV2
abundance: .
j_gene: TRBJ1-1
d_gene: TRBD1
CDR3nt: TGTGCCAGCAGCCGGAGGACAGGGGATACTGAAGCTTTCTTT
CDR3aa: CASSRRTGDTEAFF

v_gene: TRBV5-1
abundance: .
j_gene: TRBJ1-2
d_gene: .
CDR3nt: TGCGCCAGCAGAGAACAACAGGCGAGCTATGGCTACACCTTC
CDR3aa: CASREQQASYGYTF

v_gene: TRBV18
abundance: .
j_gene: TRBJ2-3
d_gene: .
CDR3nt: TGTGCCAGCTCACCGCAGGGGGATACGCAGTATTTT
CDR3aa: CASSPQGDTQYF

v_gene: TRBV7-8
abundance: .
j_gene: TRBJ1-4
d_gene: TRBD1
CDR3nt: TGTGCCAGCAGCAAATTACAGGGGGCGACGGCCCCTAATGAAAAACTGTTTTTT
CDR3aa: CASSKLQGATAPNEKLFF

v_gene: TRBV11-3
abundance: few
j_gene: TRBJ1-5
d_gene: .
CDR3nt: TGTGCCAGCAGCTTATCACCTCGGGAGGGCGTGAATCAGCCCCAGCATTTT
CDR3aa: CASSLSPREGVNQPQHF

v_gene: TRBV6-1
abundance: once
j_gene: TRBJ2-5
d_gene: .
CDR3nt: TGTGCCAGCAGTGAAGAGTGGGCTAGCGAAGAGACCCAGTACTTC
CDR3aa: CASSEEWASEETQYF

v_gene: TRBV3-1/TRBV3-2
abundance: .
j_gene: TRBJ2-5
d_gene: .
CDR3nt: TGTGCCAGCAGCCAAGATCTAGAGACCCAGTACTTC
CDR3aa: CASSQDLETQYF

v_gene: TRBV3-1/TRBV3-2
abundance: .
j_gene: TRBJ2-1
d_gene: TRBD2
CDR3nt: TGTGCCAGCAGCCCTAGCGGGGGCCATGAGCAGTTCTTC
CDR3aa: CASSPSGGHEQFF

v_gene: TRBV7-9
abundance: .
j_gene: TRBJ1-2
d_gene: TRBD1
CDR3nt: TGTGCCAGCAGCTCAGCGCCACAGGGGAGCTACACCTTC
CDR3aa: CASSSAPQGSYTF

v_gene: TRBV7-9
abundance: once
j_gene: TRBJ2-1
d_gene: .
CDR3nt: TGTGCCAGCAGCCCCCCCAGAATCGCGGATTACAATGAGCAGTTCTTC
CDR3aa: CASSPPRIADYNEQFF

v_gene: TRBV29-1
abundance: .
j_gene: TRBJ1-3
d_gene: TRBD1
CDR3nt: TGCAGCGTCGCGGACAGGGGGAAAGGAAACACCATATATTTT
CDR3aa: CSVADRGKGNTIYF

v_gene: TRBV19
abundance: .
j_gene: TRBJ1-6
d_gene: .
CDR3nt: TGTGCCAGTAGCTCCTCTGGACAGTATAATTCACCCCTCCACTTT
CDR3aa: CASSSSGQYNSPLHF

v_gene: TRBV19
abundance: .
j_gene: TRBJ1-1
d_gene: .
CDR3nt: TGTGCCAGTAGCCGGGTTTGGAACACTGAAGCTTTCTTT
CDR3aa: CASSRVWNTEAFF

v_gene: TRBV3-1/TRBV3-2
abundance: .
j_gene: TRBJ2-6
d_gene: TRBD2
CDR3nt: TGTGCCAGCAGCCAAGATCTTAGCGGGTTATTCTCTGGGGCCAACGTCCTGACTTTC
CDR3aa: CASSQDLSGLFSGANVLTF

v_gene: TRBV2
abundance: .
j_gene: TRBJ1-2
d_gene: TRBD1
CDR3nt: TGTGCCAGCAGTGAAAGGGACAGGGGAGGCTACACCTTC
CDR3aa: CASSERDRGGYTF

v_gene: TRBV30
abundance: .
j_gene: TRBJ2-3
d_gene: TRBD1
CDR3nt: TGTGCCTGGGGCCCGGGACAGGGGTTTTATAGCAGGTATTTT
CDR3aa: CAWGPGQGFYSRYF

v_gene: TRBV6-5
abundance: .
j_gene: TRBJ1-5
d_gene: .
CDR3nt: TGTGCCAGCAGCCCCGGGAGGGATGGCAATCAGCCCCAGCATTTT
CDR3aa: CASSPGRDGNQPQHF

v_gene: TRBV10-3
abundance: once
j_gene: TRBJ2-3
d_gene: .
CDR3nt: TGTGCCATCAGTGAGTCTGGAGGGCAAGATACGCAGTATTTT
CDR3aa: CAISESGGQDTQYF

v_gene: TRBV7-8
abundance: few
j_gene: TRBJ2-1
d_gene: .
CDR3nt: TGTGCCAGCAGCTTTTGGGGGCTCAATGAGCAGTTCTTC
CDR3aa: CASSFWGLNEQFF

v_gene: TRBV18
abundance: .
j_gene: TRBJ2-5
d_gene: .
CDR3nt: TGTGCCAGCTCACCCGACTCCGGAGAAGAGACCCAGTACTTC
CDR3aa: CASSPDSGEETQYF

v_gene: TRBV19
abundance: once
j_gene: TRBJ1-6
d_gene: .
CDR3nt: TGTGCCAGTAGTATGGAGGGTTTTTCACCCCTCCACTTT
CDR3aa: CASSMEGFSPLHF

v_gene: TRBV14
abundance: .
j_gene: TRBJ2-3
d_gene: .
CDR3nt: TGTGCCAGCAGGCGGGGAGTAAGCACAGATACGCAGTATTTT
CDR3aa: CASRRGVSTDTQYF

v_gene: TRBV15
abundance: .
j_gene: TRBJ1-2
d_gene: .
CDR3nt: TGTGCCACCAGCCGAGTCGTGAGGGCTGGCTACACCTTC
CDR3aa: CATSRVVRAGYTF

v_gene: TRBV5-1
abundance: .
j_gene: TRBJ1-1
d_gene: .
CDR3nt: TGCGCCAGCAGCTTAGGTTCGGGGAACACTGAAGCTTTCTTT
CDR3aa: CASSLGSGNTEAFF

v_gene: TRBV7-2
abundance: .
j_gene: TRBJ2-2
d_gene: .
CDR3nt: TGTGCCAGCAGCCAGACAGGAGCCCTTGCGAACACCGGGGAGCTGTTTTTT
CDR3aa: CASSQTGALANTGELFF

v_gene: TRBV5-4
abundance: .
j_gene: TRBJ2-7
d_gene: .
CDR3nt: TGTGCCAGCAGCTTGGGTAGTTCGCTGGCCTACGAGCAGTACTTC
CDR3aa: CASSLGSSLAYEQYF

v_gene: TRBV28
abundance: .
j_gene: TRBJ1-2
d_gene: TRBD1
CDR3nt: TGTGCCAGCATCGATACGACAGGGGGCTTATCTGGCTACACCTTC
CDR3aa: CASIDTTGGLSGYTF

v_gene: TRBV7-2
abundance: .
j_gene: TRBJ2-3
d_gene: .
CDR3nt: TGTGCCAGCAGCATAGAGAGCGGTACCATCACAGATACGCAGTATTTT
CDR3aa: CASSIESGTITDTQYF

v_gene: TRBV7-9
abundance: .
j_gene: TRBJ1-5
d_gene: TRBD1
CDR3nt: TGTGCCAGCAGCCGAACAGGGGTCGAAAATCAGCCCCAGCATTTT
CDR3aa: CASSRTGVENQPQHF

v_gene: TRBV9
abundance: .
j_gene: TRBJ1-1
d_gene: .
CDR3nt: TGTGCCAGCAGCGTATTACAGGGTTCGGGCACTGAAGCTTTCTTT
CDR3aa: CASSVLQGSGTEAFF

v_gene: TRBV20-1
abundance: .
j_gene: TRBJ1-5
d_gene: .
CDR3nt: TGCAGTGCTAGTCGGAGGGAAGGCCCCAATCAGCCCCAGCATTTT
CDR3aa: CSASRREGPNQPQHF